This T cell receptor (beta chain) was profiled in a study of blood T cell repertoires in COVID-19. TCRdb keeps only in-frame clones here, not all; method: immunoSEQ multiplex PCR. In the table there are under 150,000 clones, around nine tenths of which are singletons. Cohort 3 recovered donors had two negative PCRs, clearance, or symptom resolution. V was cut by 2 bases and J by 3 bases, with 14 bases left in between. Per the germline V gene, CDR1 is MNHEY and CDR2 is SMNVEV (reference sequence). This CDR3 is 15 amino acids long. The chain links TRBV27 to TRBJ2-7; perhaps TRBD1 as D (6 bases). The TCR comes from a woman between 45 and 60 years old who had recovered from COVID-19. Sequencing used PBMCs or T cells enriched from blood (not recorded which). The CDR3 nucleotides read TGTGCCAGCAGTTTAACCGGGACAAGGGACTACGAGCAGTACTTC. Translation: CASSLTGTRDYEQYF.